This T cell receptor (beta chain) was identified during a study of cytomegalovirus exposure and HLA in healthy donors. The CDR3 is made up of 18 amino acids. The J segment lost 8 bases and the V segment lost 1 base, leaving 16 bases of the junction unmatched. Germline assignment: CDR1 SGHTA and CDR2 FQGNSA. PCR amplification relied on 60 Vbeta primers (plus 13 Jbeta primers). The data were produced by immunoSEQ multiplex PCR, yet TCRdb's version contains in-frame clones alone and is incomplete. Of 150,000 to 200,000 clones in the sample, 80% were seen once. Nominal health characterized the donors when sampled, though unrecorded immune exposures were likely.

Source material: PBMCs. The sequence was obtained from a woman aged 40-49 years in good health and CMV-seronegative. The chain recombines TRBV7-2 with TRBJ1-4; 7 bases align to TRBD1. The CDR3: CASSLGVLGTAEYEKLFF. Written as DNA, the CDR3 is TGTGCCAGCAGCTTAGGGGTGTTGGGGACAGCAGAATACGAAAAACTGTTTTTT.